The 32 T cell receptor beta chains below come from one sample, sequenced in a study of shared clonotypes between healthy human individuals. TCRdb's copy holds only in-frame clones and misses some; the assay was immunoSEQ multiplex PCR. This repertoire shows 470,000 or so clones, around 73% found once; its top ten account for more than 10%. The specimen was PBMCs. These receptor sequences come from a woman aged 40 to 50 in good health. Some clones in this sample may be carry-over from other donors' samples.

This clone was counted between two and nine times. The chain employs TRBV7-2 and TRBJ2-3; D is unclear. The germline V gene has CDR1 SGHTA and CDR2 FQGNSA. This CDR3 region has 13 residues. The germline V and J ends were trimmed by 2 bases and 4 bases, with 7 bases remaining between them. The CDR3 here is CASSLQVSDTQYF. DNA of the CDR3: TGTGCCAGCAGCTTACAGGTTTCAGATACGCAGTATTTT.

The V and J genes are TRBV28 and TRBJ1-2; D not certain. The V end lost 2 bases, the J end lost 2 bases, and 9 bases lay between the germline ends. The CDR3 is 14 amino acids. From germline, CDR1 is MDHEN and CDR2 SYDVKM. The CDR3 reads CASSLRSGNYGYTF. The CDR3 region has the DNA TGTGCCAGCAGTTTAAGGTCAGGAAACTATGGCTACACCTTC.

The chain joins TRBV6-9 to TRBJ2-2, with D possibly TRBD1 on 7 matching bases. This CDR3 is 15 amino acids long. V was pared by 6 bases and J by 5 bases, with 16 bases between. Germline values: CDR1 MNHGY, CDR2 SVAAGI. CDR3 sequence: CASRRDSLETGELFF. In DNA form, the CDR3 reads TGTGCCAGCAGGCGGGACAGTTTGGAGACCGGGGAGCTGTTTTTT.

The chain combines TRBV20-1 with TRBJ2-5, with D uncertain. This CDR3 spans 10 amino acids. Germline V gives CDR1 DFQATT, CDR2 SNEGSKA (reference sequence). Deletions cut 6 bases from V and 7 bases from J, with 9 bases between. The CDR3: CSATSGTQYF. The CDR3 nucleotides read TGCAGTGCGACATCGGGGACCCAGTACTTC.

The chain links TRBV10-3 to TRBJ2-7; no definite D call. Trimming pared 4 bases from V and 2 bases from J, leaving 12 bases between. CDR3 size: 14 residues. CDR1 is ENHRY, CDR2 SYGVKD, per germline. Here the CDR3 reads CAISGIGGPYEQYF. The CDR3 DNA reads as TGTGCCATCAGTGGGATCGGCGGACCCTACGAGCAGTACTTC.

The rearrangement joins TRBV6-6 to TRBJ1-1, with D possibly TRBD1 on 6 matching bases. V lost 4 bases, J lost 8 bases, and 8 bases lay in between. The CDR3 covers 11 residues. From germline, CDR1 is MNHNY and CDR2 SVGAGI (reference sequence). The CDR3: CASSLDREAFF. The CDR3, as DNA: TGTGCCAGCAGTTTGGACAGAGAAGCTTTCTTT.

V is TRBV30 and J is TRBJ1-3; 7 bases map to TRBD1. Germline CDR1 reads GTSNPN; CDR2 reads SVGIG (reference sequence). The CDR3 sequence is 16 residues long. Trimming removed 4 bases from V and 0 bases from J; junction bases left unmatched: 9. DNA for the CDR3: TGTGCCTGGAATGCCCCGACAGGGTTCTCTGGAAACACCATATATTTT. It yields the protein CAWNAPTGFSGNTIYF.

The chain joins TRBV28 to TRBJ2-1; 8 positions agree with TRBD2. The trim removed 5 bases at V and 9 bases at J, leaving 12 bases unmatched. This CDR3 region has 15 residues. Germline CDR1 MDHEN, CDR2 SYDVKM. The CDR3 is CASSTARTSFSEQFF. In DNA form, the CDR3 reads TGTGCCAGCAGTACTGCCCGGACTAGCTTCTCTGAGCAGTTCTTC.

The V and J genes are TRBV4-3 and TRBJ1-3; no clear D gene. Between the trimmed V and J ends, which lost 0 bases and 0 bases, there was a span of 9 bases. CDR3 size: 16 residues. Looked up from germline, CDR1 is LGHNA and CDR2 is YSLEER. The CDR3 reads CASSQDRKASGNTIYF. Here the CDR3 DNA reads TGCGCCAGCAGCCAAGATCGGAAGGCCTCTGGAAACACCATATATTTT.

The chain carries TRBV6-1 and TRBJ1-4; 8 bases match TRBD1. This CDR3 is built from 19 residues. In germline, CDR1 is MNHNS, CDR2 SASEGT. The J segment lost 0 bases and the V segment lost 4 bases, leaving 13 bases of the junction unmatched. CDR3 protein: CASSVNRGLPFATNEKLFF. CDR3 DNA sequence: TGTGCCAGCAGTGTTAACAGGGGGTTGCCCTTTGCAACTAATGAAAAACTGTTTTTT.

The chain couples TRBV5-1 to TRBJ1-4; D unresolved. CDR1 and CDR2 from the germline V gene are SGHRS and YFSETQ. Deletions cut 5 bases from V and 3 bases from J, with 14 bases between. The CDR3 is 15 amino acids. In DNA, the CDR3 is TGCGCCAGCAGGCGAGACCCTCAGTCTAATGAAAAACTGTTTTTT. Protein product: CASRRDPQSNEKLFF.

The chain combines TRBV28 with TRBJ2-3; 14 bases fit TRBD2. In germline, CDR1 is MDHEN, CDR2 SYDVKM. The CDR3 has 16 residues. The ends lost 6 bases at V and 3 bases at J; junction bases unmatched: 5. The CDR3 coding sequence is TGTGCCAGCAGACCTCGACTAGCGGGAGGGACAGATACGCAGTATTTT. Its translation is CASRPRLAGGTDTQYF.

V is TRBV7-9 and J is TRBJ1-4, with 8 bases fitting TRBD1. Germline-derived CDR1 and CDR2 are SEHNR and FQNEAQ (reference sequence). J was trimmed by 7 bases and V by 4 bases; bases with no gene match: 8. This CDR3 contains 15 residues. The CDR3 loop reads CASSWAGTGGEKLFF. In DNA, the CDR3 is TGTGCCAGCAGCTGGGCGGGGACAGGTGGTGAAAAACTGTTTTTT.

The genes are TRBV7-2 and TRBJ2-1, with 9 bases identical to TRBD2. V was clipped by 4 bases and J by 6 bases; unmatched bases: 7. The CDR3 loop spans 15 amino acids. Germline V CDR1 and CDR2: SGHTA, FQGNSA. The CDR3 loop is CASSWDAAGGNEQFF. As DNA, the CDR3 is TGTGCCAGCAGCTGGGATGCAGCGGGAGGCAATGAGCAGTTCTTC. The complete variable domain, with remaining parts taken from reference TRBV7-2 and TRBJ2-1, reads GAGVSQSPSNKVTEKGKDVELRCDPISGHTALYWYRQSLGQGLEFLIYFQGNSAPDKSGLPSDRFSAERTGGSVSTLTIQRTQQEDSAVYLCASSWDAAGGNEQFFGPGTRLTVL.

The chain recombines TRBV9 with TRBJ2-5, with 7 nucleotides matching TRBD2. The CDR3 has 15 residues. Germline V gene data show CDR1 as SGDLS and CDR2 as YYNGEE. The V segment lost 2 bases and the J segment 2 bases; nucleotides outside the gene matches: 6. In nucleotides, the CDR3 is TGTGCCAGCAGCGTGGTGGGAGGGCAACAAGAGACCCAGTACTTC. It specifies CASSVVGGQQETQYF.

The V and J genes are TRBV6-1 and TRBJ2-2, with D perhaps being TRBD1 or TRBD2 (5 bases each). Trimming removed 6 bases from V and 4 bases from J, with 9 bases in between. Per the germline V gene, CDR1 is MNHNS and CDR2 is SASEGT. This CDR3 has 13 residues. This CDR3 is CASRYGGTGELFF. In nucleotides, the CDR3 is TGTGCCAGCAGATATGGGGGCACCGGGGAGCTGTTTTTT.

Details on this clone: This likely stems from a read error, as it lies one base from a far larger clone. The chain couples TRBV29-1 to TRBJ2-7; TRBD1 agrees at 9 bases. The CDR3 contains 13 residues. Germline CDR1 is SQVTM and CDR2 is ANQGSEA. This CDR3 is CSATGQGGHEQHF. In DNA, the CDR3 is TGCAGCGCGACGGGACAGGGAGGGCACGAGCAGCACTTC.

The chain employs TRBV14 and TRBJ2-7; D is uncertain. V dropped 0 bases and J dropped 0 bases, with 9 bases sitting between them. CDR3 length: 15 amino acids. Germline V gene data show CDR1 as SGHDN and CDR2 as FVKESK. The CDR3 DNA sequence: TGTGCCAGCAGCCAAGATTCTAGATACTCCTACGAGCAGTACTTC. Protein sequence: CASSQDSRYSYEQYF.

In its sample, this clone was seen many times. The chain couples TRBV5-8 to TRBJ2-5; TRBD1 matches at 8 bases. Germline CDR1 is SGHTS and CDR2 is YDEGEE. CDR3 length: 15 residues. V gave up 4 bases and J gave up 4 bases; unmatched junction bases: 9. The CDR3 region is CASSDRGRGTETQYF. The CDR3 DNA sequence: TGTGCCAGCAGCGACAGGGGCCGGGGTACAGAGACCCAGTACTTC.

The rearrangement links TRBV10-2 to TRBJ2-2, with TRBD1 matching over 9 bases. The germline V gene has CDR1 WSHSY and CDR2 SAAADI. Germline trimming cut 4 bases from V and 3 bases from J; bases unmatched to any gene: 3. CDR3 size: 15 residues. This CDR3 reads CASSGTGGDTGELFF. The CDR3 region has the DNA TGCGCCAGCAGTGGAACAGGGGGCGACACCGGGGAGCTGTTTTTT.

The gene calls are TRBV5-1 and TRBJ1-2; no clear D. There are 15 residues in the CDR3. The germline V gene has CDR1 SGHRS and CDR2 YFSETQ. With 5 bases removed from V and 2 bases from J, the gap between germline ends came to 16 bases. In DNA form, the CDR3 reads TGCGCCAGCAGAGCGGGCCTCTCCCCGAACTATGGCTACACCTTC. Translated, it gives CASRAGLSPNYGYTF.

V and J are TRBV5-6 and TRBJ2-2; D possibly corresponds to TRBD2 (5 bases). V lost 5 bases to trimming and J lost 2 bases, with 13 bases between them. This CDR3 region has 15 residues. Germline V gene data show CDR1 as SGHDT and CDR2 as YYEEEE. The CDR3 region has the DNA TGTGCCAGCAGGACACAGCGGTCTAACACCGGGGAGCTGTTTTTT. This sequence encodes CASRTQRSNTGELFF.

This rearrangement joins TRBV5-4 to TRBJ2-1; 9 bases agree with TRBD2. Trimming removed 3 bases from V and 12 bases from J; junction bases left unmatched: 13. Germline V gives CDR1 SGHNT, CDR2 YYREEE (reference sequence). The CDR3 is 15 amino acids. Here the CDR3 reads CASSYSGSGGDGQFF. As DNA, the CDR3 is TGTGCCAGCAGCTATAGCGGGAGCGGAGGAGATGGGCAGTTCTTC.

This sequence joins TRBV7-2 and TRBJ2-2; D remains ambiguous. With 3 bases removed from V and 0 bases from J, the gap between germline ends came to 11 bases. The CDR3 extends over 16 amino acids. Germline CDR1 is SGHTA and CDR2 is FQGNSA. The CDR3, as DNA: TGTGCCAGCAGCTTGGGTGTAAGCGCGAACACCGGGGAGCTGTTTTTT. Translating it yields CASSLGVSANTGELFF.

The chain joins TRBV19 to TRBJ2-7; 7 bases match TRBD2. With V trimmed by 7 bases and J by 2 bases, 8 bases remained unmatched. The germline gives CDR1 LNHDA, CDR2 SQIVND (reference sequence). The CDR3 has 14 residues. The CDR3 sequence: CASTPAGKPYEQYF. For the CDR3, the DNA is TGTGCCAGTACTCCAGCGGGAAAACCCTACGAGCAGTACTTC.

The V call is TRBV18, the J call TRBJ1-6; perhaps TRBD1 as D (5 bases). Per germline, CDR1 KGHSH and CDR2 LQKENI. CDR3 length equals 15 residues. Trimming left V 3 bases short and J 7 bases short, with 13 bases between. The CDR3 protein is CASSPRDGKNSPLHF. In nucleotides, the CDR3 is TGTGCCAGCTCACCCCGGGACGGGAAGAATTCACCCCTCCACTTT. Based on the CDR3 plus reference TRBV18 and TRBJ1-6, the full variable domain is NAGVMQNPRHLVRRRGQEARLRCSPMKGHSHVYWYRQLPEEGLKFMVYLQKENIIDESGMPKERFSAEFPKEGPSILRIQQVVRGDSAAYFCASSPRDGKNSPLHFGNGTRLTVT.

The chain is built from TRBV7-9 and TRBJ2-3; D is uncertain. In germline, CDR1 is SEHNR, CDR2 FQNEAQ (reference sequence). V was pared by 3 bases and J by 0 bases, with 7 bases between. The CDR3 spans 14 residues. The CDR3 here is CASSFTASTDTQYF. Here the CDR3 DNA reads TGTGCCAGCAGCTTTACAGCTAGCACAGATACGCAGTATTTT.

J is TRBJ1-2 and V is TRBV5-4; D unresolved. The CDR3 consists of 15 residues. The V gene's germline CDR1 is SGHNT and CDR2 YYREEE (reference sequence). The V end was cut by 0 bases, the J end by 4 bases, with 13 bases between. In DNA, the CDR3 is TGTGCCAGCAGCTTGGGGGGAGGGCACGGCTATGGCTACACCTTC. Protein sequence: CASSLGGGHGYGYTF.

This clone was seen only a few times. V gene TRBV10-1 combines with J gene TRBJ1-1, with 7 bases aligning to TRBD1. CDR1 and CDR2 from the germline V gene are WNHNN and SYGVQD (reference sequence). The V gene end was trimmed by 4 bases and the J gene end by 4 bases; junction bases not matched to a gene: 9. There are 15 residues in the CDR3. The CDR3 is CASSVRQGVATEAFF. The CDR3 DNA reads TGCGCCAGCAGTGTCCGACAGGGTGTGGCCACTGAAGCTTTCTTT.

The chain joins TRBV9 to TRBJ2-1; D is unresolved. This CDR3 has 14 residues. CDR1 is SGDLS, CDR2 YYNGEE, per germline. Between the trimmed V and J ends, which lost 0 bases and 1 base, there was a span of 5 bases. The CDR3 protein is CASSVEGSYNEQFF. The CDR3 DNA reads TGTGCCAGCAGCGTAGAAGGATCCTACAATGAGCAGTTCTTC.

This chain uses TRBV7-7 with TRBJ2-3, with 7 positions matching TRBD2. V gave up 5 bases and J gave up 2 bases; unmatched junction bases: 7. The CDR3 is 15 amino acids. Germline-derived CDR1 and CDR2 are SSHAT and FNYEAQ (reference sequence). CDR3 DNA: TGTGCCAGCAGCCCGAGCGGGGCATACACAGATACGCAGTATTTT. Translating it yields CASSPSGAYTDTQYF.

The rearrangement uses TRBV7-8 and TRBJ1-2; TRBD1 aligns across 9 bases. The CDR3 totals 15 residues. The V gene end was trimmed by 5 bases and the J gene end by 8 bases; junction bases not matched to a gene: 12. Germline V gene lookup returns CDR1 SGHVS and CDR2 FQNEAQ. The CDR3 protein is CASSRVRTGVGGYTF. The CDR3 bases are TGTGCCAGCAGCAGAGTCCGGACAGGGGTTGGGGGCTACACCTTC.